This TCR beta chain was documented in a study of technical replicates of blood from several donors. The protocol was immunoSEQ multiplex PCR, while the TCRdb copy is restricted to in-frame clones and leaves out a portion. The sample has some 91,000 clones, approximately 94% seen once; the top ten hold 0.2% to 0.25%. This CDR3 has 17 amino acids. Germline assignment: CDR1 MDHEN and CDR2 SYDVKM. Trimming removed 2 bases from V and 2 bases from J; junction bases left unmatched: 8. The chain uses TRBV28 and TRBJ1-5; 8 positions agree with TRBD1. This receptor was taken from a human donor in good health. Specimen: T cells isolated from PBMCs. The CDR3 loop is CASSLIRGRRGNQPQHF. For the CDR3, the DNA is TGTGCCAGCAGTTTAATCAGGGGGCGCAGGGGCAATCAGCCCCAGCATTTT.